These 3 T cell receptor beta chains were all obtained from the same sample, sequenced in a study of blood T cell repertoires in COVID-19. Only in-frame clones appear in the TCRdb table, and some are missing; sequencing was by immunoSEQ multiplex PCR. The table records 150,000 to 170,000 clones, about four fifths of them present only once. Specimen: peripheral blood. These receptors originate from a woman aged 55-69 years with acute or convalescent COVID-19.

The chain combines TRBV15 with TRBJ1-1; maybe TRBD1 (5 bases). Trimming pared 3 bases from V and 3 bases from J, leaving 14 bases between. CDR1 LNHNV and CDR2 YYDKDF come from the germline V gene (reference sequence). The CDR3 has 15 residues. CDR3 sequence reads: CATSSFGTGDTEAFF. The CDR3 DNA follows: TGTGCCACCAGCAGTTTCGGGACGGGGGACACTGAAGCTTTCTTT.

The chain uses TRBV4-1 and TRBJ1-2, with D possibly being TRBD1 (6 bases). Germline loops: CDR1 MGHRA, CDR2 YSYEKL. This CDR3 is 15 amino acids long. V lost 0 bases, J lost 2 bases, and 10 bases lay in between. The CDR3 DNA is TGCGCCAGCAGCCAAGATTTCCAGGGGAACTATGGCTACACCTTC. Translated, it gives CASSQDFQGNYGYTF.

The genes are TRBV10-2 and TRBJ2-3; 9 nucleotides agree with TRBD2. This CDR3 contains 15 residues. CDR1 is WSHSY and CDR2 is SAAADI in the germline V gene. V lost 2 bases and J lost 5; bases outside the gene matches: 5. In DNA form, the CDR3 reads TGCGCCAGCAGTGAGGTAGCGGGGGCGGGAGATACGCAGTATTTT. The encoded protein is CASSEVAGAGDTQYF.